There are many counts of the clone carrying this T cell receptor (beta chain). What it binds is unknown. The record originates from a study of metastatic and nonmetastatic thyroid tumors. Turning to the study itself: For malignant and benign thyroid patients, tumor or nodule tissue and blood were the sources whose repertoires were compared.

Per the study methods: Researchers built a distant-metastasis classifier for papillary thyroid cancer that drew on CDR3 differences across clinicopathological groups. TCRdb re-clonotyped the PCR reads via MiXCR. TCRdb's processing, not the authors' own work, is the source of the V and J calls. The table includes 25,000 to 35,000 clones, about 17% detected once. General study points: TCR beta diversity was reportedly significantly higher in malignant thyroid tumors than benign nodules, in blood and tumor.

Patients underwent thyroid surgery, and none had received any treatment before it. The TCR sequence derives from a female donor with papillary thyroid cancer or a benign thyroid nodule (not recorded which). Some clones in this sample may be carry-over from other donors' samples. Specimen: blood.

This CDR3 is CASSRSDLGNTIYF. CDR3 nucleotide sequence: TGTGCCAGCAGCCGCTCGGATCTCGGAAACACCATATATTTT. The gene calls are TRBV7-9 and TRBJ1-3; D is uncertain. Germline CDR1 and CDR2: SEHNR and FQNEAQ (reference sequence). This CDR3 spans 14 amino acids. V shed 5 bases and J shed 4 bases, with 12 bases lying between them.